This T cell receptor (beta chain) originates from a study of T cell responses to AZD1222 COVID-19 vaccine. The study's findings and limits: Repertoires were collected only later (after the peak T cell response had occurred). Breadth and depth of Spike-specific TCRs rose after two AZD1222 doses.

The V and J ends lost 8 bases and 6 bases respectively, with 16 bases between them. The germline V gene has CDR1 LNHDA and CDR2 SQIVND (reference sequence). The CDR3 totals 14 residues. Using immunoSEQ multiplex PCR, the repertoire was profiled, and TCRdb retains in-frame clones only, with some absent. The table lists about 120,000 clones, approximately 90% of them singletons. Concerning this clone itself: What it binds is not known.

Pooled together were second doses at about 4 or about 12 weeks. This clonotype originated in an adult who received the AZD1222 COVID-19 vaccine. The sample consisted of peripheral blood, taken 28 days after the second AZD1222 dose. The chain recombines TRBV19 with TRBJ2-2, with a possible D match to TRBD1 (5 bases). DNA for the CDR3: TGTGCCAGTCACCCCCTCTCCAGGGCCGGGGAGCTGTTTTTT. Amino acid sequence: CASHPLSRAGELFF.